This T cell receptor beta chain came from a study of T-cell reconstitution after alpha-beta-depleted transplantation in children. The CDR3 loop spans 14 amino acids. Looked up from germline, CDR1 is SQVTM and CDR2 is ANQGSEA. Losses at the gene ends were 7 bases for V and 4 bases for J; bases not matched to a gene: 7. Overall study results and limits: Fresh T-cell production supplied most of the T-cell counts and diversity seen one year after transplant. It was surviving recipient T cells and thymic progenitors that gave some patients high TCRbeta diversity at day 60.

It was with unique molecular identifiers that the TCRbeta library was prepared. TCRdb passed the PCR reads through MiXCR, listing each CDR3 protein once. This sample yields around 500,000 distinct CDR3 sequences, of which about 21% are seen a single time; 13% to 15% belongs to the top ten. Points on this clonotype: Antigen specificity is unknown.

The receptor was isolated from a boy under three years old who had a stem cell transplant for acute myeloid leukemia, so the T cells may come from the graft donor. The chain recombines TRBV29-1 with TRBJ2-3, with TRBD2 matching 11 bases. The material was PBMCs, mostly from graft donor cells, obtained 360 days after TCRalphabeta/CD19-depleted stem cell transplant. The CDR3, as DNA: TGCAGCGCCAGTAGCGGGGGGGCCGCAGATACGCAGTATTTT. Its translation: CSASSGGAADTQYF.